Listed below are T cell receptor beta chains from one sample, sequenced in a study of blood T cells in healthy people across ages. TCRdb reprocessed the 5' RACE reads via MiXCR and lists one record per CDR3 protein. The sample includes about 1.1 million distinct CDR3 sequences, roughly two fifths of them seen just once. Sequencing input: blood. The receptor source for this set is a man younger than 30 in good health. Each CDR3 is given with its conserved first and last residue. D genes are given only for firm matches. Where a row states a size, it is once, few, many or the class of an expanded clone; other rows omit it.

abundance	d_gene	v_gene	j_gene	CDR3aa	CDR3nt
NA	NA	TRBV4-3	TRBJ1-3	CASSQVTDAGSGNTVYF	TGCGCCAGCAGTCAAGTCACGGACGCCGGCTCTGGAAACACCGTATATTTT
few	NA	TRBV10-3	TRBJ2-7	CAITLDKRDYEQYF	TGTGCCATCACCCTGGACAAGAGGGATTACGAGCAGTACTTC
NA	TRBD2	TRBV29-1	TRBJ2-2	CSGRLAADAGELFF	TGCAGCGGCCGGCTAGCGGCCGATGCCGGGGAGCTGTTTTTT
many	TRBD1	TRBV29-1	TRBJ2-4	CSGGPGGKIAKNIQYF	TGCAGCGGTGGGCCAGGGGGAAAAATAGCCAAAAACATTCAGTACTTC
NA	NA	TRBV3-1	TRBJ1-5	CASSPGTVTAQHF	TGTGCCAGCAGCCCGGGAACGGTCACAGCCCAGCATTTT
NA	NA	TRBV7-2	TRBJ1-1	CASSFTWGATEAFF	TGTGCCAGCAGCTTCACGTGGGGGGCCACTGAAGCTTTCTTT
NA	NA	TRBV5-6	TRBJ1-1	CASSFALAPSPNTEAFF	TGTGCCAGCAGCTTCGCACTTGCCCCGTCCCCGAACACTGAAGCTTTCTTT
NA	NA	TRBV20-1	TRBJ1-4	CSASQGRNEKLFF	TGCAGTGCTAGCCAGGGGCGAAATGAAAAACTGTTTTTT
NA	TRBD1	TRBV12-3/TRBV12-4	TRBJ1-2	CANGTGNRDSNGYTF	TGTGCCAACGGTACGGGAAACCGGGACAGCAATGGCTACACCTTC
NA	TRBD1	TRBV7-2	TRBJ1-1	CASSPNRGLNEAFF	TGTGCCAGCAGCCCTAACAGGGGCCTCAATGAAGCTTTCTTT
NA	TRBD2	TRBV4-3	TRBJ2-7	CASSQAWASGYEQYF	TGCGCCAGCAGCCAAGCGTGGGCTAGCGGTTACGAGCAGTACTTC
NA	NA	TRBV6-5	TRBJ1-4	CASSYTGHQDGEKLFF	TGTGCCAGCAGTTACACTGGACACCAAGACGGTGAAAAACTGTTTTTT
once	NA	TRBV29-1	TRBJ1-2	CSVGTTFGNYGYTF	TGCAGCGTCGGGACTACGTTTGGGAACTATGGCTACACCTTC
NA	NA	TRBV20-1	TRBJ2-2	CSAVSTTANTGELFF	TGCAGTGCTGTAAGCACTACAGCGAACACCGGGGAGCTGTTTTTT
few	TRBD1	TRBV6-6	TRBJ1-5	CASSPPGGGNQPQHF	TGTGCCAGCAGCCCCCCAGGGGGTGGCAATCAGCCCCAGCATTTT
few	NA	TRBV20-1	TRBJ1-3	CSAGTGTTGNTIYF	TGCAGTGCCGGTACAGGGACTACTGGAAACACCATATATTTT
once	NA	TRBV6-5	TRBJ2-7	CASSYGAVNNEQYF	TGTGCCAGCAGTTACGGTGCGGTTAACAATGAGCAGTACTTC
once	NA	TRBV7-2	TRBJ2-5	CASSLLLNEQYF	TGTGCCAGCAGCTTATTGCTCAATGAGCAGTACTTC
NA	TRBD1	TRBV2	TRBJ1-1	CASSEVGDRLEAFF	TGTGCCAGCAGTGAAGTCGGGGACAGGCTTGAAGCTTTCTTT
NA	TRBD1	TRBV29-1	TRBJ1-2	CSVEDRGGDYGYTF	TGCAGCGTTGAAGATCGAGGGGGCGACTATGGCTACACCTTC
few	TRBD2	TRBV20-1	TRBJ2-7	CSARGSGVAGPYF	TGCAGTGCTAGAGGGTCCGGGGTAGCGGGGCCGTACTTC
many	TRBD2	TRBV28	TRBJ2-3	CASSYPSGGLTDTQYF	TGTGCCAGCAGTTACCCCAGCGGGGGCCTCACAGATACGCAGTATTTT
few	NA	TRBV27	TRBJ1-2	CASSPNREGPHGYTF	TGTGCCAGCAGTCCCAACCGGGAGGGCCCGCATGGCTACACCTTC
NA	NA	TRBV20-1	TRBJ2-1	CSAREGARETQFF	TGCAGTGCTAGAGAAGGGGCGCGAGAGACCCAGTTCTTC
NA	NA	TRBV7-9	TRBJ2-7	CASSLVVNSYEQYF	TGTGCCAGCAGCTTAGTTGTAAACTCCTACGAGCAGTACTTC
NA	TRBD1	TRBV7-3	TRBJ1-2	CASSGTDRESGYTF	TGTGCCAGCAGCGGGACGGACAGGGAGAGTGGCTACACCTTC
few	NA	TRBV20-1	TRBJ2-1	CSASSDRPYNEQFF	TGCAGTGCTAGTAGCGACAGGCCTTACAATGAGCAGTTCTTC
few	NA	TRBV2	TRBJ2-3	CASSSEAGTQYF	TGTGCCAGCAGCTCAGAGGCAGGTACGCAGTATTTT
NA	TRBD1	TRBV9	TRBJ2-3	CASSSPGGGTDTQYF	TGTGCCAGTAGCTCCCCAGGGGGCGGCACAGATACGCAGTATTTT
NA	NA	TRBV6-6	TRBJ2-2	CASRPWGVRNTGELFF	TGTGCCAGCAGGCCCTGGGGGGTCAGGAACACCGGGGAGCTGTTTTTT
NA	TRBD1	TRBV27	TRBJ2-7	CASSLSGTEAYEQYF	TGTGCCAGCAGTTTATCGGGGACAGAGGCCTACGAGCAGTACTTC
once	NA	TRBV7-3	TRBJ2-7	CASSPDPGGAYNEQYF	TGTGCCAGCAGCCCTGATCCGGGGGGCGCCTACAATGAGCAGTACTTC
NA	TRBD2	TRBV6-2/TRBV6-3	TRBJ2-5	CASSPLGLAGEETQYF	TGTGCCAGCAGTCCACTAGGACTAGCGGGGGAGGAGACCCAGTACTTC
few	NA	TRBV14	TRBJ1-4	CASSQQTATNEKLFF	TGTGCCAGCAGCCAGCAGACTGCAACTAATGAAAAACTGTTTTTT
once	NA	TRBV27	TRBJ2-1	CASSVSPQNEQFF	TGTGCCAGCAGTGTATCTCCCCAAAATGAGCAGTTCTTC